This T cell receptor (beta chain) stems from a study of T cell responses to AZD1222 COVID-19 vaccine. Study-wide context: Pooled samples include second doses given at about 4 or 12 weeks.

Clones were sequenced by immunoSEQ multiplex PCR, and TCRdb holds only the in-frame ones, with some missing. Altogether some 150,000 clones are present, just over 90% being singletons, with the ten largest covering around 2.6%. Findings and limits, study-wide: CD4 TCRs linked to vaccination spanned spike, dominating at 160-218 and 743-854. The donor group comprised mostly white British people and more females; the analysis possibly underestimated clonal diversity.

Germline V gives CDR1 SEHNR, CDR2 FQNEAQ (reference sequence). There are 17 residues in the CDR3. J lost 5 bases, V lost 5 bases, and 14 bases had no gene match. This clone was counted a few times. Its matching antigen is unknown. Sequencing was performed on peripheral blood, taken on day 0 of AZD1222 vaccination. The receptor comes from an adult in good health. This chain connects TRBV7-9 to TRBJ2-2; TRBD1 matches at 7 bases. The CDR3 nucleotides are TGTGCCAGCAGCCTATCCTGGGACAGAAGGGATACCGGGGAGCTGTTTTTT. Translation gives CASSLSWDRRDTGELFF.